This TCR beta chain was documented in a study of graft-versus-host responses after intestinal transplantation. Overall study context: Isolated intestinal, liver-intestinal, or multivisceral transplants had been given to the recipients. Whole-study results and caveats: The marrow of recipients harbored GvH clones, and ileum or blood showed some of them first. Graft-donor T cell macrochimerism coincided with high graft-versus-host to host-versus-graft clonal ratios in allografts.

Method: immunoSEQ multiplex PCR; TCRdb's copy keeps in-frame clones and lacks some. The table has 65,000 to 85,000 clones, 80% to 90% seen once. Per the germline V gene, CDR1 is SNHLY and CDR2 is FYNNEI. The CDR3 runs to 15 residues. As for this clone: The antigen is undetermined. The junction does not match germline at one end; this may be a read error.

The genes are TRBV2 and TRBJ2-1; 7 nucleotides match TRBD1. The receptor comes from a human donor who was the organ donor for an intestinal transplant. The sample consisted of unstimulated CD8+ T cells sorted from spleen or lymph node cells, taken before transplant. Written as DNA, the CDR3 is TGTGCCGGCAGTGATCTTGGGACAGAAAACAATGAGCAGTTCTTC. As protein: CAGSDLGTENNEQFF.